The T cell receptor beta chain under discussion was sequenced for a study of shared clonotypes between healthy human individuals. Study overall: Two women and three men aged 18 to 49 served as donors.

It was across several immunoSEQ plates that each subset's genomic DNA was evenly split. As handled by the study authors: ImmunoSEQ supplied junction-only sequences lacking quality scores, so filtering was different. The method was immunoSEQ multiplex PCR; TCRdb's version includes in-frame clones alone and lacks a portion of them. V and J calls plus clone size are reproduced from that table; the DNA served to infer D and trimming. The table lists some 1 million clones, about three quarters of them singletons. This clone was picked up a small number of times. The germline V and J ends were trimmed by 7 bases and 9 bases, with 16 bases remaining between them. CDR3 length: 13 residues. CDR1 and CDR2 (germline): SNHLY, FYNNEI. Naive CD4+ cells were CD45RA-selected; the remaining cells were memory.

The origin of this receptor is a man between 18 and 35 years old in good health. The chain employs TRBV2 and TRBJ2-1; TRBD1 might be the D (8 bases). Sequences were obtained from memory CD4+ T cells sorted from blood. Subset of the sample: CD45RA-negative fraction. The CDR3 region has the DNA TGTGCCAGCACACAGGGGGAGGGGGGTGAGCAGTTCTTC. Translated, it gives CASTQGEGGEQFF.